Reported below is one TCR beta chain. Its antigen is currently not known. No much larger clonotype is one base removed from it; base qualities were not supplied. These data originate in a study of cytomegalovirus exposure and HLA in healthy donors (dated by TCRdb to 2015 to 2018). Looking at the study overall: An earlier analysis of approximately 640 of the donors reported about 290 Gb of sequence data and 100 million to 130 million unique TCR beta sequences from some 180 million T cells. An early release covering roughly 600 HLA-typed donors comprised about 290 gigabases of sequencing data and roughly 85 million unique TCR sequences. Of the roughly 390 genotyped donors, over 80% were placed in the genetic ancestry cluster associated with self-reported Caucasian donors. The aim of the study was to test whether cataloging public T cell receptors could identify signatures of past pathogen exposure. Using immunosequencing, the study profiled T cell repertoires from 666 subjects and related those repertoires to cytomegalovirus serostatus. In addition to the first cohort of 666 subjects, a separate validation cohort of 120 different subjects was used. The study combined high-throughput TCR immunosequencing, statistical association of individual TCRs with disease status, and machine learning to predict cytomegalovirus infection status. A later analysis re-analyzed previously published TCR beta repertoires from approximately 700 donors and added high-resolution HLA genotyping to study TCR occurrence patterns. In the later analysis, no new phenotypic data were used to find candidate immune exposures; instead, reliance was placed on TCR beta sequences and their occurrence across donors. An earlier analysis of some 500 of the donors applied high-throughput TCR beta sequencing to assess whether each TCR beta V gene segment acted as functional or pseudogenic. Donor age, sex, ethnicity and CMV serostatus were collected together with the repertoire data. In a later genetic analysis, genome-wide SNP genotypes for 398 of the 666 donors were used, and that subset was treated as a discovery cohort. Every discovery cohort repertoire had been produced on one sequencing platform. Class I and class II HLA loci were covered by the typing at four-digit resolution. Typing coverage varied by locus: roughly 620-640 donors for A, B, C, DRB1 and DQB1; some 520 for DQA1; 600 to 610 for DPA1; approximately 450 for DPB1. Five DR-DQ haplotypes were handled as single units for association and clustering because linkage in the cohort was strong. Among roughly 400 genotyped donors of the cohort, an average of about 240,000 unique TCR beta nucleotide sequences were sequenced per donor, around 20% of them non-productive.

The receptor library was made with the immunoSEQ multiplex PCR assay. The multiplex PCR relied on a mix of 60 forward primers for TCR Vbeta segments and 13 reverse primers for TCR Jbeta segments. The CDR3 region of rearranged TCR beta genes was amplified from genomic DNA by a multiplex PCR assay. The Illumina HiSeq System was used to sequence the amplified TCR beta libraries as 87-base-pair reads. In the paper's pipeline: A later analysis counted 65 million to 90 million unique TCR beta chains across the 550 to 750 repertoires, and 10 million to 12 million of these chains were shared by at least two donors. A nearest-neighbor algorithm error-corrected the raw reads and collapsed the reads into unique sequences, merging closely related sequences to remove PCR and sequencing errors. Alignment of CDR3 sequences to IMGT reference sequences was used to assign V, D and J gene segments. For a sequence to be retained, a match of at least six nucleotides was required to both a V gene segment and a J gene segment. Rearrangements were called productive when the CDR3 lacked stop codons and stayed in frame with V and J; all others were non-productive. CDR3 was defined by IMGT convention, running from the second conserved V-encoded cysteine to the conserved J-encoded phenylalanine. Sequences without an unambiguous match to a single V gene segment were excluded from the earlier analysis of about 630 of the donors. An earlier analysis of a few hundred of the donors classified V segments as functional when productive rearrangements were above 56.7% and as segregating when the standard deviation between donors was above 5%. To diagnose cytomegalovirus status from the catalog of TCR beta chain sequences, a statistical classification framework was built. A later analysis assigned V and J genes by comparing TCR nucleotide sequences with IMGT/GENE-DB human TR gene sequences. The TCRdist pipeline was used in a later analysis to assign CDR3 sequences and most-parsimonious VDJ recombination scenarios. In a later analysis, each TCR beta chain was defined by its CDR3 amino acid sequence together with its V-gene family, and reads without a unique V-gene family were excluded. In a later analysis, around 600 highly shared, low-generation-probability nucleotide sequences were removed to address suspected cross-contamination and a sequencing artifact. In a later analysis, a clonal expansion index was calculated for each public chain from normalized within-repertoire ranks of inferred template counts. In a later analysis, generation probabilities were computed with a VDJ recombination model fitted to out-of-frame rearrangements, and the resulting probabilities were checked against IGoR. In a later analysis, TCR-TCR, TCR-HLA and TCR-CMV co-occurrence was scored with hypergeometric tests, and a repertoire-size bias correction was applied to TCR pairs. In a later analysis, false discovery rates were estimated by permuting HLA or CMV assignments 20 times. A later analysis grouped co-occurring TCRs with DBSCAN, adding TCRdist sequence similarity when clustering within HLA-allele-positive subsets. For co-occurrence clustering, repertoires with fewer than 30,000 or more than 120,000 public chains were excluded, along with roughly five repertoires with anomalous nucleotide sharing. TCRdb took over this immuneACCESS table, retaining in-frame rearrangements with V and J assigned. Such tables are incomplete; in checked studies, under half of the missing clones stem from an unresolved V gene, and the remainder is unexplained. The D gene and trimming were derived from the DNA, and the V and J assignments and clone size from that table. This sample gives around 100,000 clones in total; about four fifths of them show up just once. Approximately 3.7% of the sample goes to the ten largest clones.

What the authors observed across the whole study: In both the original and validation cohorts, the classifier was reported to diagnose cytomegalovirus status with high specificity and sensitivity. The sequencing pipeline was judged likely to have produced a cluster of highly shared sequence variants as a technical artifact. Some 16 rarely observed V segments, including chromosome 9 orphons, were excluded from the earlier analysis of just under 600 of the donors because counts were too low. According to a later analysis, parvovirus B19, influenza, CMV and Epstein-Barr virus appeared linked to several top co-occurrence clusters. A later analysis associated about 17,000 TCR beta sequences with specific HLA alleles at a false discovery rate of 0.05. CMV serostatus was the only immune exposure information available for the cohort. An association between a missense DCLRE1C variant and V-gene and J-gene trimming of TCR beta chains was found in a later genetic analysis and replicated in an independent cohort. Because HLA typing was missing for some donors at each locus, association tests included only the typed subset. A further reported finding was that TCR beta sequences accurately predicted the HLA-A and HLA-B alleles for most subjects in the first cohort. Compared with equally common non-associated chains, HLA-associated TCR beta chains in a later analysis were more clonally expanded and had lower generation probabilities. Most TCR sequences were seen in very few donors, while some public TCRs were found in many individuals. The authors suggested that the approach could potentially be extended to other disease states and immunological phenotypes. A few of the identified cytomegalovirus-associated TCR beta chains were confirmed in vitro to be specific for cytomegalovirus antigens. Correlated functional status among segregating V segments might reflect linkage disequilibrium, but an unknown experimental factor could not be ruled out. The 87-base-pair reads could not distinguish some IMGT-functional V segments, including TRBV6-2 and TRBV6-3, so those segments were excluded. The study gave a list of 150 to 200 TCR beta chains associated with cytomegalovirus. In this cohort, only TCR beta chains were sequenced, and detectable features were limited by the absence of alpha or paired-chain data. According to a later analysis, most CMV-associated TCR beta chains appeared to be HLA-restricted, and the HLA associations seemed to be driven largely by CMV exposure. Broadly in line with IMGT annotations, most TCR beta V segments showed up in productive rearrangements about 87% or about 30% of the time in an earlier analysis of 450 to 750 of the donors. A later genetic analysis reported fewer N-insertions in productive TCRs among donors in an Asian-associated ancestry cluster than the roughly 690-donor mean. When HLA alleles, especially DR and DQ, strongly co-occurred, TCR associations were difficult to assign to individual alleles. Roughly uniform sequencing depth across donors was assumed in presence/absence analyses, although this assumption may not hold. In a later analysis, the rate of TCR association differed among HLA loci, with DRB1 alleles having the most associated TCRs and HLA-C alleles having the fewest.

Based on the germline V gene (reference sequence), the CDR1 and CDR2 sequences are SGHNT and YYREEE. Including cysteine and phenylalanine, the CDR3 has 11 amino acids. The CDR3 DNA has 33 bases and is translated from base 1. Relative to germline, V is 3 bases shorter and J is 2 bases shorter, with 3 bases between their ends. The cohort comprised fewer than 750 healthy bone marrow donors. At the time of sampling, every cohort member was nominally healthy, though immune exposures that went unrecorded were likely present. The donor was CMV seropositive and was included in the group of 250 to 350 seropositive cohort members. Each donor provided a peripheral blood sample, and peripheral blood mononuclear cells were used for TCR beta sequencing. Genomic DNA was extracted from the blood cell samples with the Qiagen DNeasy Blood Extraction Kit.

The receptor chain draws on TRBV5-4 and TRBJ2-7; the D gene identity is not certain. The sequencing sample was made of PBMCs. This clonotype originated in a female donor in good health and CMV-seropositive. The nucleotides read TGTGCCAGCAGCTCAGCCTACGAGCAGTACTTC. The resulting protein is CASSSAYEQYF.